This T cell receptor (beta chain) was sequenced for a study of blood T cell repertoires in COVID-19 (dated by TCRdb to 2019 to 2021). For the wider study: Collaborator samples came from the United States, Italy and Spain and covered acute and convalescent phases of COVID-19. Where available, HLA class I and class II types were taken from metadata supplied by the sample provider and were not determined by assay-based typing. The repertoires were released in a freely available public database intended as a resource for research on the immune response to SARS-CoV-2. A de-identified subject ID, COVID-19 status, age in years and sex were almost always included in the sample metadata. Samples came from the ongoing ImmuneRACE study (first 160 participants) plus 1,254 subjects from 6 global collaborators. The prospective study material was composed of cDNA or gDNA derived from T cells, B-cell-depleted T cells, or PBMCs. Subjects who had been exposed to COVID-19, were actively infected with it, or had recovered from it provided the deeply sampled blood TCRbeta repertoires that made up the dataset. The paper's findings and limits, for the study overall: The amount of clinical and demographic metadata varied by source and participant and was provided uncurated.

One collaborating source in Seattle enrolled patients while the patients were actively infected and followed the patients over time throughout the course of disease. Each collaborating institution followed its own protocols to collect whole blood in K2EDTA tubes. For TCRbeta analysis, collaborators shipped samples in one of three forms: frozen whole blood, isolated PBMCs, or DNA extracted from either of those sample types. The cysteine opens and the phenylalanine closes a CDR3 of 13 amino acids. Here the CDR3 DNA is all that survives: 39 bases in frame from base 1. V is clipped by 6 bases and J by 4 bases, and the sequence between their germline boundaries is 12 bases long. CDR1 and CDR2, looked up from the germline V gene (reference sequence), are MNHEY and SMNVEV. TCRbeta CDR3 regions were amplified from genomic DNA by means of the immunoSEQ Assay, a bias-controlled multiplex PCR. Per the source publication's procedure: Within the assay, amplification of reference gene primers was used to estimate how many nucleated cells each sample contained. To quantify the absolute abundance of each unique TCRbeta CDR3 rearrangement, sequence reads were collapsed and filtered. For each sample, productive Simpson clonality was calculated as the square root of Simpson's diversity index across productive rearrangements. Here the immuneACCESS table is served through TCRdb, limited to in-frame sequences with V and J called. Missing clones are a known gap in these copies; in checked studies unresolved V genes cover under half, and the rest lacks a known reason. For V, J and clone size, that table is used; D and trimming come from the DNA. This sample gives nearly 110,000 clones in total; about 82% of them show up just once. The biggest ten clones account for roughly 6.2% of the sample.

As to this clone: Its antigen remains unidentified. Per-nucleotide qualities are absent, and no much larger clonotype sits a single base away.

The chain was built from TRBV27 and TRBJ1-2; a weak D assignment points to TRBD1 (6 bases agree). This receptor was taken from a man of 80 years or more with COVID-19, enrolled during active disease. Sequenced: peripheral blood. The CDR3 reads CASSPGQSYGYTF. The DNA sequence is as follows: TGTGCCAGCAGCCCAGGACAGTCCTATGGCTACACCTTC.